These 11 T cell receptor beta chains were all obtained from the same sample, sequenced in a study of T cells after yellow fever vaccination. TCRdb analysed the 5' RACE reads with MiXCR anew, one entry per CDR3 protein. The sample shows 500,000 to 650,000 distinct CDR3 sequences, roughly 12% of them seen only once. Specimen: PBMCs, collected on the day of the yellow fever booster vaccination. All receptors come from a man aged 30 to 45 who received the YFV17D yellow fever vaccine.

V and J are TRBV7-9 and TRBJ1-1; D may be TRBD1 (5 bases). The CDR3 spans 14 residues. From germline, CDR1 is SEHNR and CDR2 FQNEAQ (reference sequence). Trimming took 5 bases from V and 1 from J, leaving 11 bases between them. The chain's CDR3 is CASSLGTSNTEAFF. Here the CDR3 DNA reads TGTGCCAGCAGCCTCGGGACCTCGAACACTGAAGCTTTCTTT.

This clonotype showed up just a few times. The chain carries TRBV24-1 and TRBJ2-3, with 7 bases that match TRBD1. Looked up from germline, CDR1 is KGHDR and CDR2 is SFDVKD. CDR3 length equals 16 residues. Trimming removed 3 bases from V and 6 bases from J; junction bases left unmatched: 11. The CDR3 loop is CATSDPSRQGLDTQYF. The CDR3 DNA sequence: TGTGCCACCAGTGATCCCTCCCGACAGGGATTGGATACGCAGTATTTT.

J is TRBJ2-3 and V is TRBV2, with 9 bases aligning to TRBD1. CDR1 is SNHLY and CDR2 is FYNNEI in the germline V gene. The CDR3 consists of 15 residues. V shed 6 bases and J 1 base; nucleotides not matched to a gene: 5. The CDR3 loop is CASRLQGARTDTQYF. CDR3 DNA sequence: TGTGCCAGCAGGCTACAGGGGGCTCGCACAGATACGCAGTATTTT.

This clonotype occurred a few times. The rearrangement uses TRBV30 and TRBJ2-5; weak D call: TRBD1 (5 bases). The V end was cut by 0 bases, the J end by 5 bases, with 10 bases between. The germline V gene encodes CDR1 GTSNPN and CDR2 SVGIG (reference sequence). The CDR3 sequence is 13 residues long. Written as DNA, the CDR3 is TGTGCCTGGAGTGTGCAGGGAACGGAGACCCAGTACTTC. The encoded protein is CAWSVQGTETQYF.

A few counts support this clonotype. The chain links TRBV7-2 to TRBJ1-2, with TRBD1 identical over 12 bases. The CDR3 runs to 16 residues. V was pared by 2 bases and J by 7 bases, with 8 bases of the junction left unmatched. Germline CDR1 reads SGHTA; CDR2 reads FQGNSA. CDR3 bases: TGTGCCAGCAGCTTAAACCCGGGACAGGGGGCGGTTGGCTACACCTTC. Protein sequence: CASSLNPGQGAVGYTF. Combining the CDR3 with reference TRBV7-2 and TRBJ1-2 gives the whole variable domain GAGVSQSPSNKVTEKGKDVELRCDPISGHTALYWYRQSLGQGLEFLIYFQGNSAPDKSGLPSDRFSAERTGGSVSTLTIQRTQQEDSAVYLCASSLNPGQGAVGYTFGSGTRLTVV.

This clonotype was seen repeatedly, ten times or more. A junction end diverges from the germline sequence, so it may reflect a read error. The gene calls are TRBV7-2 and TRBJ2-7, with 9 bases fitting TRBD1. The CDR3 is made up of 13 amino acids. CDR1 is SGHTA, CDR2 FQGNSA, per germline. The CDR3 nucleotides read TGCGCCAGCAGCTTGGACAGGGGCTACGAGCAGTACTTC. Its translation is CASSLDRGYEQYF.

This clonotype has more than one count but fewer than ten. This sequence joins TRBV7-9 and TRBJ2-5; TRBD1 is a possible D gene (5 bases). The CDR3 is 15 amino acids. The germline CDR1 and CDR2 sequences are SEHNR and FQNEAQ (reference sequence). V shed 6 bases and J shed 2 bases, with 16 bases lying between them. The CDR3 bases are TGTGCCAGCAGTCGAAGCCAGGGCCTGCAAGAGACCCAGTACTTC. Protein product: CASSRSQGLQETQYF.

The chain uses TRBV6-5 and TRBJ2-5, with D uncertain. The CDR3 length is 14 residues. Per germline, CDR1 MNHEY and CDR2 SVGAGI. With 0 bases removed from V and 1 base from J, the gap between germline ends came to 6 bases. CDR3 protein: CASSYSMGQETQYF. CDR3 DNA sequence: TGTGCCAGCAGTTACTCGATGGGCCAAGAGACCCAGTACTTC.

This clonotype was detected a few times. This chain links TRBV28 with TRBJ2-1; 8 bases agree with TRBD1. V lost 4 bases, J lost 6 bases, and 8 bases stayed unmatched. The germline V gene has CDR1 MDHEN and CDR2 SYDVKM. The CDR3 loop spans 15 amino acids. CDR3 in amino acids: CASSSLGTGVNEQFF. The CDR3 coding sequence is TGTGCCAGCAGTTCCCTGGGGACAGGTGTCAATGAGCAGTTCTTC.

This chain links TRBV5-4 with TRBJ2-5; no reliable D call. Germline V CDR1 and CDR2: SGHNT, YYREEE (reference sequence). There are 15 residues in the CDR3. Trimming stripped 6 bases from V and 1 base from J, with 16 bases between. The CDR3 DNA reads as TGTGCCAGCACCACTCTGGTCGGCTCCCAAGAGACCCAGTACTTC. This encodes CASTTLVGSQETQYF.

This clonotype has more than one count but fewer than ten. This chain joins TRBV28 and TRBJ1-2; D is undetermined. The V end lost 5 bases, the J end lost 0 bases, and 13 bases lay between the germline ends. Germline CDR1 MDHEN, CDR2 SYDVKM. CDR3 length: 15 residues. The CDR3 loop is CASSLPRPANYGYTF. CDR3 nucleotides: TGTGCCAGCAGTCTCCCACGTCCAGCTAACTATGGCTACACCTTC.